This T cell receptor beta chain was captured in a study of blood T cell repertoires in COVID-19. Turning to the study itself: The study drew acute and convalescent COVID-19 samples from the United States, Italy and Spain.

Some clones are missing from TCRdb's copy, which holds only in-frame ones; the method was immunoSEQ multiplex PCR. Counted here are about 160,000 clones, roughly 90% occurring once; the ten biggest clones make up 4.8%. V lost 4 bases and J lost 3, with 9 bases in between. Germline V gene lookup returns CDR1 MNHEY and CDR2 SMNVEV (reference sequence). The CDR3 consists of 13 residues. The sequenced sample was peripheral blood. This receptor was obtained from a man younger than 40 with COVID-19, enrolled during active disease. The genes are TRBV27 and TRBJ1-2; perhaps TRBD1 as D (6 bases). The CDR3, as DNA: TGTGCCAGCAGTTGGGGGCAGGACTATGGCTACACCTTC. Translating it yields CASSWGQDYGYTF.